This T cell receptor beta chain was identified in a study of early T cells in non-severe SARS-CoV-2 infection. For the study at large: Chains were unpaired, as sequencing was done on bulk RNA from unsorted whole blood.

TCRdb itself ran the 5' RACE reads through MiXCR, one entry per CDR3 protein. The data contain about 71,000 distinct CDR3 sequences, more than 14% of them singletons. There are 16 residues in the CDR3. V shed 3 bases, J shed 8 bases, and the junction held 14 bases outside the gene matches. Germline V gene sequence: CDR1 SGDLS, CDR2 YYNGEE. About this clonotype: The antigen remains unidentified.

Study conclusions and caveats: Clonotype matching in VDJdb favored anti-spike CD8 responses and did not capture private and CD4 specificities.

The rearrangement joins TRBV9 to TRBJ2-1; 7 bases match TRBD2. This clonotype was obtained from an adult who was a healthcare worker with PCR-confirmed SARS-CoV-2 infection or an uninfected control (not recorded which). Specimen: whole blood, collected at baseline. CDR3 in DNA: TGTGCCAGCAGCGACCCGACTAGCCCTAAGAGGTATGAGCAGTTCTTC. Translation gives CASSDPTSPKRYEQFF. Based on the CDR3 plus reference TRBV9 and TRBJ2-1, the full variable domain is DSGVTQTPKHLITATGQRVTLRCSPRSGDLSVYWYQQSLDQGLQFLIQYYNGEERAKGNILERFSAQQFPDLHSELNLSSLELGDSALYFCASSDPTSPKRYEQFFGPGTRLTVL.